This entry lists 20 T cell receptor beta chains sequenced from one sample in a study of radiation and T cells in renal cell carcinoma. Sequencing was performed with immunoSEQ multiplex PCR; in TCRdb, only in-frame clones are kept and a portion is missing. The sample records about 150,000 clones, roughly 90% being singletons. Time point denoted: baseline pretreatment blood. As to treatment: 15 Gy SBRT to primary tumor, nephrectomy 4 weeks later. The source material was blood, sampled from a patient whose treatment included radiotherapy and nephrectomy. The receptors come from a woman aged 70-85 years with renal cell carcinoma.

The chain carries TRBV6-1 and TRBJ2-7, with 7 bases that match TRBD1. With 1 base clipped from V and 5 bases from J, the junction kept 8 bases outside the gene matches. Germline V gene lookup returns CDR1 MNHNS and CDR2 SASEGT. CDR3 length equals 15 residues. The chain's CDR3 is CASSEGGYRGHEQYF. CDR3 in DNA: TGTGCCAGCAGTGAAGGGGGATACAGGGGCCACGAGCAGTACTTC.

V and J are TRBV29-1 and TRBJ2-5, with 10 bases fitting TRBD1. The CDR3 contains 13 residues. Looked up from germline, CDR1 is SQVTM and CDR2 is ANQGSEA. Unmatched junction bases numbered 1, after V lost 1 base and J lost 5 bases. The CDR3 DNA reads TGCAGCGTTGAAGTGGGACAGGGGGAGACCCAGTACTTC. This encodes CSVEVGQGETQYF.

The V call is TRBV7-2, the J call TRBJ2-5; TRBD1 matches at 10 bases. CDR1 is SGHTA and CDR2 is FQGNSA in the germline V gene. V was clipped by 3 bases and J by 3 bases; unmatched bases: 10. CDR3 length equals 17 residues. CDR3 in amino acids: CASSFRSGTGEKETQYF. CDR3 DNA sequence: TGTGCCAGCAGCTTCAGGTCTGGGACAGGGGAGAAAGAGACCCAGTACTTC.

The genes are TRBV4-3 and TRBJ2-2, with 10 bases aligning to TRBD2. Germline CDR1 LGHNA, CDR2 YSLEER. V dropped 1 base and J dropped 1; count of bases not matched to a gene: 0. This CDR3 contains 16 residues. The CDR3 DNA reads TGCGCCAGCAGCCAAGGACTAGCGGGGAACACCGGGGAGCTGTTTTTT. Protein product: CASSQGLAGNTGELFF.

V is TRBV28 and J is TRBJ1-2, with D unresolved. Between the trimmed V and J ends, which lost 7 bases and 5 bases, there was a span of 14 bases. This CDR3 has 13 amino acids. The germline gives CDR1 MDHEN, CDR2 SYDVKM. CDR3 in amino acids: CASKKSGRYGYTF. CDR3 DNA: TGTGCCAGCAAAAAATCTGGACGGTATGGCTACACCTTC.

This sequence joins TRBV2 and TRBJ1-2; D remains ambiguous. The ends were cut back, 7 bases at V and 6 bases at J, with 6 bases in the middle. Germline CDR1 and CDR2: SNHLY and FYNNEI. This CDR3 spans 10 amino acids. Written as DNA, the CDR3 is TGTGCCAGCACCCGAGATGGCTACACCTTC. It encodes CASTRDGYTF.

The chain recombines TRBV7-6 with TRBJ2-1, with 11 bases that match TRBD2. The CDR3 spans 14 residues. Trimming took 5 bases from V and 9 from J; bases not matched to a gene: 6. Looked up from germline, CDR1 is SGHVS and CDR2 is FNYEAQ. The CDR3 region has the DNA TGTGCCAGCAGCCCCTTAGCGGGGGGGCGTGAGCAGTTCTTC. It yields the protein CASSPLAGGREQFF. Based on the CDR3 plus reference TRBV7-6 and TRBJ2-1, the full variable domain is GAGVSQSPRYKVTKRGQDVALRCDPISGHVSLYWYRQALGQGPEFLTYFNYEAQQDKSGLPNDRFSAERPEGSISTLTIQRTEQRDSAMYRCASSPLAGGREQFFGPGTRLTVL.

The chain employs TRBV25-1 and TRBJ2-3; 10 bases are shared with TRBD2. Germline CDR1 is MGHDK and CDR2 is SYGVNS. The CDR3 loop spans 16 amino acids. Losses at the gene ends were 1 base for V and 3 bases for J; bases not matched to a gene: 4. The CDR3, as DNA: TGTGCCAGCAGTGAATCTAGCGGGGGATGGACAGATACGCAGTATTTT. Translation gives CASSESSGGWTDTQYF.

V gene TRBV9 combines with J gene TRBJ1-2; D ambiguous. Germline lookup yields CDR1 SGDLS and CDR2 YYNGEE. The CDR3 has 17 residues. The V gene lost 0 bases and the J gene lost 1 base, with 16 bases spanning the gap. This chain's CDR3 is CASSVGEGRIDNYGYTF. CDR3 nucleotides: TGTGCCAGCAGCGTAGGGGAAGGACGGATCGATAACTATGGCTACACCTTC.

This rearrangement joins TRBV9 to TRBJ1-1, with D maybe TRBD1 (5 bases). Looked up from germline, CDR1 is SGDLS and CDR2 is YYNGEE. Trimming left V 3 bases short and J 2 bases short, with 11 bases between. The CDR3 loop spans 14 amino acids. The CDR3 region is CASSASGDNTEAFF. CDR3 DNA: TGTGCCAGCAGCGCTTCGGGGGACAACACTGAAGCTTTCTTT.

The rearrangement uses TRBV30 and TRBJ2-1, with a possible D match to TRBD2 (6 bases). The V end was cut by 0 bases, the J end by 4 bases, with 22 bases between. Germline V lookup: CDR1 GTSNPN, CDR2 SVGIG (reference sequence). The CDR3 contains 18 residues. The CDR3, as DNA: TGTGCCTGGAGTGTACGACCCCACGTAGCGGTGTTTTACAATGAGCAGTTCTTC. It is translated as CAWSVRPHVAVFYNEQFF.

The chain employs TRBV11-1 and TRBJ2-3; tentatively, D is TRBD1 (6 bases). Per germline, CDR1 SGHAT and CDR2 FQDESV (reference sequence). The CDR3 runs 15 residues. Trimming stripped 5 bases from V and 4 bases from J, with 16 bases between. The CDR3 bases are TGTGCCAGCAGCCAGGGACAACCCCAAGCAGATACGCAGTATTTT. As protein: CASSQGQPQADTQYF.

This clone came up once. The V gene is TRBV19, the J gene TRBJ1-2; the D gene is possibly TRBD1 (6 bases). V lost 4 bases, J lost 8 bases, and 14 bases lay in between. The CDR3 has 13 amino acids. Germline V gene lookup returns CDR1 LNHDA and CDR2 SQIVND (reference sequence). The chain's CDR3 is CASSSRQGSGYTF. In DNA form, the CDR3 reads TGTGCCAGTAGTAGTCGCCAGGGGAGCGGCTACACCTTC.

Of note for this clone: Other DNA variants within this sample encode the same CDR3. This chain links TRBV5-1 with TRBJ1-2; the D gene is possibly TRBD1 (5 bases). V was pared by 0 bases and J by 0 bases, with 6 bases between. The CDR3 is 14 residues long. Germline CDR1 is SGHRS and CDR2 is YFSETQ. The CDR3: CASSLEGANYGYTF. CDR3 sequence (DNA): TGCGCCAGCAGCTTGGAAGGGGCTAACTATGGCTACACCTTC.

CDR3 sequence reads: CASTRDRGFGTEAFF. CDR3 in DNA: TGTGCCAGCACCAGGGACAGGGGGTTCGGCACTGAAGCTTTCTTT. This sequence joins TRBV5-4 and TRBJ1-1; 11 bases align to TRBD1. This CDR3 comprises 15 residues. V trimming: 6 bases; J trimming: 4 bases; junction bases outside the gene matches: 8. Germline assignment: CDR1 SGHNT and CDR2 YYREEE (reference sequence).

The chain couples TRBV7-9 to TRBJ1-2, with D tentatively TRBD1 (6 bases). The length of the CDR3 is 16 residues. Germline loops: CDR1 SEHNR, CDR2 FQNEAQ (reference sequence). V was cut by 5 bases and J by 4 bases, with 20 bases left in between. CDR3 coding DNA: TGTGCCAGCAGCCCTGGACAGCGTCTGATTTTCTATGGCTACACCTTC. It specifies CASSPGQRLIFYGYTF. The whole variable domain, filled in from reference TRBV7-9 and TRBJ1-2, reads DTGVSQNPRHKITKRGQNVTFRCDPISEHNRLYWYRQTLGQGPEFLTYFQNEAQLEKSRLLSDRFSAERPKGSFSTLEIQRTEQGDSAMYLCASSPGQRLIFYGYTFGSGTRLTVV.

The chain uses TRBV6-1 and TRBJ1-5; D is unclear. The germline CDR1 and CDR2 sequences are MNHNS and SASEGT. The CDR3 length is 14 residues. V was trimmed by 1 base and J by 2 bases, leaving 6 bases between them. This chain's CDR3 is CASSEGYGNQPQHF. Written as DNA, the CDR3 is TGTGCCAGCAGTGAAGGGTATGGCAATCAGCCCCAGCATTTT.

A remark on this clone: Other DNA sequences within the sample encode an identical CDR3. The chain joins TRBV27 to TRBJ1-1; D remains unclear. The germline V gene encodes CDR1 MNHEY and CDR2 SMNVEV (reference sequence). The CDR3 is made up of 13 amino acids. V lost 2 bases and J lost 1, with 5 bases in between. The CDR3 spells CASSLGRNTEAFF. As DNA, the CDR3 is TGTGCCAGCAGTTTAGGGAGGAACACTGAAGCTTTCTTT.

The rearrangement uses TRBV6-5 and TRBJ2-7; 8 bases map to TRBD2. Trimming cost V 0 bases and J 6 bases; bases outside gene matches: 7. Germline V gene lookup returns CDR1 MNHEY and CDR2 SVGAGI. This CDR3 spans 15 amino acids. This chain's CDR3 is CASSYSEGREGEQYF. The CDR3 DNA sequence: TGTGCCAGCAGTTACTCTGAGGGACGGGAGGGCGAGCAGTACTTC.

V and J are TRBV21-1 and TRBJ2-7; the table names TRBD1, a call not compared with the DNA. TRBV21-1 is a documented pseudogene. The CDR3 covers 16 residues. Written as DNA, the CDR3 is TGTGCCAGCAGCAAAGTAAGAGGGACAGAATCCTACGAGCAGTACTTC. Its protein product is CASSKVRGTESYEQYF.